These T cell receptor beta chains were read from a single sample in a study of T cell changes during pregnancy in multiple sclerosis. The method was immunoSEQ multiplex PCR; TCRdb's version includes in-frame clones alone and lacks a portion of them. The profile shows roughly 100,000 clones, 90% to 95% of them singletons. The input for sequencing was peripheral blood, taken after pregnancy. These receptors were collected from a female donor in good health, enrolled as a control in a pregnancy study. Both conserved end residues are part of each CDR3. The D gene is left open where the match is weak.

V gene	J gene	D gene	CDR3 protein	CDR3 DNA
TRBV7-9	TRBJ1-4	TRBD1	CASSAGTGGVEKLFF	TGTGCCAGCAGCGCCGGGACAGGGGGGGTTGAAAAACTGTTTTTT
TRBV10-3	TRBJ1-2	TRBD1	CAISGDSLGAGGYTF	TGTGCCATCAGTGGGGACAGCCTCGGCGCAGGGGGCTACACCTTC
TRBV2	TRBJ1-3	-	CASSVLRDSGNTIYF	TGTGCCAGCAGTGTCCTCAGGGACTCTGGAAACACCATATATTTT
TRBV7-6	TRBJ2-3	-	CASSSLPSPDTQYF	TGTGCCAGCAGCTCACTCCCCTCCCCAGATACGCAGTATTTT
TRBV7-2	TRBJ2-7	-	CASSLVQNYEQYF	TGTGCCAGCAGCTTAGTTCAGAACTACGAGCAGTACTTC
TRBV29-1	TRBJ2-5	-	CSVNSQKETQYF	TGCAGCGTGAACAGCCAAAAAGAGACCCAGTACTTC
TRBV19	TRBJ1-1	-	CASSMGPRPEAFF	TGTGCCAGTAGTATGGGCCCCCGTCCGGAAGCTTTCTTT
TRBV7-2	TRBJ2-1	TRBD1	CASSPRTGALGQFF	TGTGCCAGCAGCCCTCGAACAGGGGCACTGGGGCAGTTCTTC
TRBV7-2	TRBJ1-2	-	CASRLADPYGYTF	TGTGCCAGCAGACTAGCGGATCCCTATGGCTACACCTTC
TRBV5-1	TRBJ2-1	-	CASSWETPEQFF	TGCGCCAGCAGCTGGGAGACACCAGAGCAGTTCTTC
TRBV28	TRBJ2-3	TRBD1	CASRDRRYSSTDTQYF	TGTGCCAGTCGGGACAGGCGATACTCTAGCACAGATACGCAGTATTTT
TRBV19	TRBJ1-5	TRBD1	CASNMGRDRGRNQPQHF	TGTGCCAGTAATATGGGCCGGGACAGGGGTAGGAATCAGCCCCAGCATTTT
TRBV28	TRBJ2-7	-	CASRGTFEQYF	TGTGCCAGCAGGGGCACCTTCGAGCAGTACTTC
TRBV4-3	TRBJ2-5	-	CASSQERGETQYF	TGCGCCAGCAGCCAAGAAAGAGGAGAGACCCAGTACTTC